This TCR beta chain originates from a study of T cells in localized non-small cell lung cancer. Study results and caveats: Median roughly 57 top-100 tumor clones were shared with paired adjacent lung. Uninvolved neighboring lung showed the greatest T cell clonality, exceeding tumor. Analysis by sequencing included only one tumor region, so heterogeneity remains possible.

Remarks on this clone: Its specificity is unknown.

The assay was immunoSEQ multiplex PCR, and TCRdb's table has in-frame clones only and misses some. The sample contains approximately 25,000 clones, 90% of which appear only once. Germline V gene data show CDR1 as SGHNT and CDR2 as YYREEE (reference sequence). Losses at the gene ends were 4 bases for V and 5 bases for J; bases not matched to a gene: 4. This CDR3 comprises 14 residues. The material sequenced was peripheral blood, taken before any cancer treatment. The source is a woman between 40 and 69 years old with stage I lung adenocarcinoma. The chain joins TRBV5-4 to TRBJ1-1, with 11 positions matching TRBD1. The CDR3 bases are TGTGCCAGCAGCCGCGGGACAGGGGGAACTGAAGCTTTCTTT. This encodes CASSRGTGGTEAFF.